A single sample is the source of the 10 T cell receptor beta chains below, sequenced in a study of Graves' ophthalmopathy and Graves' hyperthyroidism. Amplification of the TCR beta CDR3 regions used RNA transcripts (as template). Second-round multiplex PCR came after a first-round RT-PCR that employed HTBI primers. TCRdb passed the multiplex PCR reads through MiXCR, listing each CDR3 protein once. The repertoire consists of about 640,000 distinct CDR3 sequences, with about 40% occurring once and the leading ten covering over 2.5%. The specimen was peripheral blood. Receptors originate from an adult man with Graves' ophthalmopathy.

V and J are TRBV15 and TRBJ2-7; D is possibly TRBD1 or TRBD2 (6 bases each). Germline CDR1 reads LNHNV; CDR2 reads YYDKDF (reference sequence). The CDR3 loop spans 17 amino acids. With 1 base removed from V and 6 bases from J, the gap between germline ends came to 22 bases. As DNA, the CDR3 is TGTGCCACCAGCAGAGGCCAGAGAGGGGGGCCCAATTCCGAGCAGTACTTC. It translates to CATSRGQRGGPNSEQYF.

This clonotype was found many times. The rearrangement joins TRBV2 to TRBJ1-4, with 9 positions matching TRBD1. Trimming at V came to 6 bases and at J to 8 bases, leaving 7 bases not matched to a gene. The CDR3 is 14 amino acids. CDR1 and CDR2 from the germline V gene are SNHLY and FYNNEI. In DNA, the CDR3 is TGTGCCAGCAGGCCGGACAGGGGACGGGAAAAACTGTTTTTT. Protein product: CASRPDRGREKLFF.

CDR3 sequence: CASSQDTRGEKLFF. The CDR3, as DNA: TGTGCCAGCAGCCAAGACACCAGGGGCGAAAAACTGTTTTTT. V and J are TRBV9 and TRBJ1-4, with a weak D call TRBD1 (6 bases). The ends were cut back, 4 bases at V and 8 bases at J, with 15 bases in the middle. This CDR3 comprises 14 residues. Germline CDR1 is SGDLS and CDR2 is YYNGEE.

This clonotype was counted ten times or more. The V gene is TRBV5-1, the J gene TRBJ1-2; TRBD1 agrees at 7 bases. This CDR3 contains 14 residues. Germline CDR1 is SGHRS and CDR2 is YFSETQ. With V trimmed by 3 bases and J by 2 bases, 4 bases remained unmatched. Here the CDR3 reads CASSSGQRNYGYTF. CDR3 DNA sequence: TGCGCCAGCAGCTCGGGACAGCGAAACTATGGCTACACCTTC. Looking up the rest from reference TRBV5-1 and TRBJ1-2 gives the full variable domain: KAGVTQTPRYLIKTRGQQVTLSCSPISGHRSVSWYQQTPGQGLQFLFEYFSETQRNKGNFPGRFSGRQFSNSRSEMNVSTLELGDSALYLCASSSGQRNYGYTFGSGTRLTVV.

The rearrangement links TRBV7-9 to TRBJ2-7; 8 bases agree with TRBD2. With V trimmed by 3 bases and J by 2 bases, 6 bases remained unmatched. Germline V gene data show CDR1 as SEHNR and CDR2 as FQNEAQ (reference sequence). This CDR3 has 15 residues. This chain's CDR3 is CASSFTGGGAYEQYF. The CDR3 coding sequence is TGTGCCAGCAGCTTCACCGGGGGGGGGGCCTACGAGCAGTACTTC.

The chain employs TRBV24-1 and TRBJ2-5; possible D gene TRBD2, 5 bases. V was pared by 5 bases and J by 9 bases, with 12 bases between. The length of the CDR3 is 12 residues. Looked up from germline, CDR1 is KGHDR and CDR2 is SFDVKD. CDR3 nucleotides: TGTGCCACCAGTGCCGGGAATCAGCCCCAGTACTTC. Amino acid sequence: CATSAGNQPQYF.

This clonotype was detected ten times or more. The chain recombines TRBV2 with TRBJ2-2; D is possibly TRBD2 (5 bases). This CDR3 region has 15 residues. Looked up from germline, CDR1 is SNHLY and CDR2 is FYNNEI. Trimming removed 6 bases at V and 1 base at J, with 12 bases between. For the CDR3, the DNA is TGTGCCAGCAGAGTCGGACTCTTGAACACCGGGGAGCTGTTTTTT. Translating it yields CASRVGLLNTGELFF.

This clonotype was counted ten times or more. The chain recombines TRBV15 with TRBJ2-5; TRBD2 is a possible D gene (6 bases). Germline loops: CDR1 LNHNV, CDR2 YYDKDF (reference sequence). V was trimmed by 3 bases and J by 1 base, leaving 12 bases between them. The CDR3 is 15 amino acids. The CDR3 loop reads CATSRPLGGQETQYF. The DNA for the CDR3 is TGTGCCACCAGCAGGCCCCTCGGGGGCCAAGAGACCCAGTACTTC.

The chain has TRBV29-1 and TRBJ2-3, with TRBD2 matching over 10 bases. The germline gives CDR1 SQVTM, CDR2 ANQGSEA. The V gene end was trimmed by 4 bases and the J gene end by 5 bases; junction bases not matched to a gene: 9. CDR3 size: 15 residues. The CDR3 is CSVGLTSGTLDTQYF. The CDR3 DNA reads TGCAGCGTTGGTCTTACTAGCGGGACGTTAGATACGCAGTATTTT.

The gene calls are TRBV7-9 and TRBJ1-2, with 7 bases matching TRBD1. Germline V gene data show CDR1 as SEHNR and CDR2 as FQNEAQ (reference sequence). The CDR3 length is 13 residues. V lost 5 bases, J lost 7 bases, and 7 bases stayed unmatched. In DNA form, the CDR3 reads TGTGCCAGCAGCCCACAGGGACAGCCTGGCTACACCTTC. Translated, it gives CASSPQGQPGYTF.